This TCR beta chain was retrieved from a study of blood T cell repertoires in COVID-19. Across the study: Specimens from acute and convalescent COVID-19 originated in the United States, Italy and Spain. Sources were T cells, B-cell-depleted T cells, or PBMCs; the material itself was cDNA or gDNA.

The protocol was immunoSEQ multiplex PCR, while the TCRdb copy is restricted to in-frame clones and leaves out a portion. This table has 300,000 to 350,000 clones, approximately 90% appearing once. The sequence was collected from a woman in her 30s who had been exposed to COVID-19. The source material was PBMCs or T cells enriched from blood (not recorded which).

The CDR3 DNA reads as TGTGCCAGCGCGAACAGGGGTTCGGGTGAGCAGTTCTTC. Encoded protein: CASANRGSGEQFF. The chain recombines TRBV12-3 or TRBV12-4 with TRBJ2-1; 7 bases align to TRBD1. The CDR3 runs 13 residues. V lost 8 bases to trimming and J lost 9 bases; unmatched junction nucleotides: 10.